This TCR beta chain is drawn from a study of blood T cell repertoires in COVID-19. The wider study: The origin of the acute and convalescent COVID-19 samples was the United States, Italy and Spain. In each case, the material was cDNA or gDNA derived from T cells, B-cell-depleted T cells, or PBMCs.

Authors' methods: Scientists estimated how many nucleated cells there were by amplifying reference gene primers. Generated by immunoSEQ multiplex PCR, the TCRdb table keeps only in-frame clones and is missing some. The V and J calls and clone size were taken over from that table, and D and trimming were inferred from the DNA. The sample has 80,000 to 95,000 clones; roughly 76% are singletons. The CDR3 runs to 15 residues. The germline V gene encodes CDR1 SSHAT and CDR2 FNYEAQ (reference sequence). Details on this clone: One end of the junction is discordant with germline, which a read error may explain.

The source of this sequence is a woman over 75 with active or convalescent COVID-19. This rearrangement joins TRBV7-7 to TRBJ2-7, with 7 bases fitting TRBD1. The sequencing input was peripheral blood. The CDR3 loop reads CASSARQGVSYEQYF. The CDR3 region has the DNA TGTGCTAGCAGCGCCCGACAGGGCGTCTCCTACGAGCAGTACTTC.